What follows are 9 T cell receptor beta chains derived from one specimen sequenced in a study of cytomegalovirus exposure and HLA in healthy donors. Vbeta (60) and Jbeta (13) primers were used in the PCR. Using immunoSEQ multiplex PCR, the repertoire was profiled, and TCRdb retains in-frame clones only, with some absent. This table holds 130,000 to 150,000 clones, 60% to 80% found once. The sequenced sample was PBMCs. The receptors here all came from a middle-aged woman in good health and CMV-seropositive.

The CDR3 bases are TGTGCCAGTAGTCCCTCAGGACTAGGGTCGAACACCGGGGAGCTGTTTTTT. Translated, it gives CASSPSGLGSNTGELFF. V and J are TRBV19 and TRBJ2-2; 7 positions match TRBD2. Germline V gives CDR1 LNHDA, CDR2 SQIVND (reference sequence). This CDR3 region has 17 residues. With V trimmed by 5 bases and J by 0 bases, 9 bases remained unmatched.

The genes are TRBV4-1 and TRBJ2-7; 10 positions agree with TRBD2. V shed 2 bases and J 4 bases; nucleotides not matched to a gene: 2. This CDR3 spans 14 amino acids. CDR1 and CDR2 (germline): MGHRA, YSYEKL. The CDR3 DNA sequence: TGCGCCAGCAGCCAACTAGCGGGGGATTACGAGCAGTACTTC. Protein sequence: CASSQLAGDYEQYF.

The CDR3 DNA follows: TGCGCCAGCAGCTCCACAGCTACTGGAAACACCATATATTTT. Its protein product is CASSSTATGNTIYF. V and J are TRBV5-1 and TRBJ1-3; D is undetermined. Germline CDR1 reads SGHRS; CDR2 reads YFSETQ. Trimming shortened V by 3 bases and J by 2 bases, and 9 bases separated the two germline ends. CDR3 length: 14 residues.

This clone was recorded a few times. The genes are TRBV29-1 and TRBJ1-2; no reliable D call. V dropped 4 bases and J dropped 4 bases, with 13 bases sitting between them. Germline V lookup: CDR1 SQVTM, CDR2 ANQGSEA. The CDR3 consists of 13 residues. The DNA for the CDR3 is TGCAGCGTTGGGCACCTAGATGGCTATGGCTACACCTTC. As protein: CSVGHLDGYGYTF. The entire variable domain, with the rest obtained from reference TRBV29-1 and TRBJ1-2, is as follows: SAVISQKPSRDICQRGTSLTIQCQVDSQVTMMFWYRQQPGQSLTLIATANQGSEATYESGFVIDKFPISRPNLTFSTLTVSNMSPEDSSIYLCSVGHLDGYGYTFGSGTRLTVV.

The DNA of the CDR3 is TGTGCCAGCAGCCAATTTAGTGGACTAGCGGGGGGGCTTATAGAGACCCAGTACTTC. Encoded protein: CASSQFSGLAGGLIETQYF. V gene TRBV4-2 combines with J gene TRBJ2-5, with 15 bases lining up with TRBD2. With 2 bases clipped from V and 4 bases from J, the junction kept 11 bases outside the gene matches. The V gene's germline CDR1 is LGHNA and CDR2 YNFKEQ. CDR3 length: 19 residues.

This clone turned up a few times. The rearrangement joins TRBV10-3 to TRBJ1-1, with D maybe TRBD1 (6 bases). Trimming shortened V by 11 bases and J by 11 bases, and 24 bases separated the two germline ends. The germline gives CDR1 ENHRY, CDR2 SYGVKD. This CDR3 region has 13 residues. The CDR3 spells CASSDRTTEGAFF. Here the CDR3 DNA reads TGTGCCTCTTCCGACAGGACGACTGAAGGGGCTTTCTTT.

The J gene is TRBJ1-2, the V gene TRBV6-5; 7 bases line up with TRBD1. The germline V gene has CDR1 MNHEY and CDR2 SVGAGI. Trimming took 6 bases from V and 3 from J; bases not matched to a gene: 7. The CDR3 sequence is 14 residues long. The CDR3 DNA reads TGTGCCAGCAGCCGACAGGGTTCGGACTATGGCTACACCTTC. This gives the protein CASSRQGSDYGYTF.

The V gene is TRBV19, the J gene TRBJ2-7; TRBD1 aligns across 9 bases. Trimming took 6 bases from V and 3 from J; bases not matched to a gene: 9. CDR1 is LNHDA and CDR2 is SQIVND in the germline V gene (reference sequence). This CDR3 region has 15 residues. CDR3 DNA: TGTGCCAGTAGAGACCGGGGACAGGGTTACTACGAGCAGTACTTC. As protein: CASRDRGQGYYEQYF. Based on the CDR3 plus reference TRBV19 and TRBJ2-7, the full variable domain is DGGITQSPKYLFRKEGQNVTLSCEQNLNHDAMYWYRQDPGQGLRLIYYSQIVNDFQKGDIAEGYSVSREKKESFPLTVTSAQKNPTAFYLCASRDRGQGYYEQYFGPGTRLTVT.

The chain uses TRBV5-1 and TRBJ1-5, with a possible D match to TRBD1 (5 bases). V was shortened by 3 bases and J by 8 bases, with 9 bases between the two germline ends. The CDR3 has 12 amino acids. Germline values: CDR1 SGHRS, CDR2 YFSETQ. The CDR3 DNA sequence: TGCGCCAGCAGCTGGACGGGGGAGCCCCAGCATTTT. Amino acids: CASSWTGEPQHF.